The 9 T cell receptor beta chains below come from one sample, sequenced in a study of OX40 agonist ivuxolimab in advanced cancers. Clones were read by immunoSEQ multiplex PCR, and TCRdb kept only the in-frame ones, dropping some. The table includes 20,000 to 25,000 clones, 75% to 80% detected once. The sample consisted of CD4+ or CD8+ T cells sorted from blood, taken in a trial of the OX40 agonist ivuxolimab. These receptors all stem from an adult with an advanced solid tumor such as melanoma, head and neck, liver or kidney cancer.

The V call is TRBV19, the J call TRBJ1-2, with D unresolved. The CDR3 is 13 amino acids. CDR1 LNHDA and CDR2 SQIVND come from the germline V gene (reference sequence). Trimming cost V 3 bases and J 6 bases, with 11 bases left between them. CDR3 DNA: TGTGCCAGTAGTATCGCAGTCGTAGATGGCTACACCTTC. Translating it yields CASSIAVVDGYTF.

The gene calls are TRBV5-1 and TRBJ2-3; 9 bases match TRBD2. This CDR3 contains 17 residues. With 3 bases clipped from V and 3 bases from J, the junction kept 11 bases outside the gene matches. The germline V gene encodes CDR1 SGHRS and CDR2 YFSETQ. The CDR3 DNA reads as TGCGCCAGCAGCTCTCCTGGCGGGGGGGCCGCAACAGATACGCAGTATTTT. Residues: CASSSPGGGAATDTQYF.

This clone appeared a few times. The J gene is TRBJ2-7, the V gene TRBV6-5, with 7 positions matching TRBD2. J was trimmed by 4 bases and V by 0 bases; bases with no gene match: 6. The CDR3 is 15 residues long. Germline loops: CDR1 MNHEY, CDR2 SVGAGI. CDR3 residues: CASSYSGGGLYEQYF. The CDR3 coding sequence is TGTGCCAGCAGTTACTCGGGGGGGGGATTGTACGAGCAGTACTTC.

This chain connects TRBV18 to TRBJ2-7; TRBD1 matches 8 bases. CDR3 length equals 14 residues. V dropped 1 base and J dropped 6; count of bases not matched to a gene: 5. Germline V gene sequence: CDR1 KGHSH, CDR2 LQKENI. The CDR3 DNA sequence: TGTGCCAGCTCACCACAGACAGGGGAGCGCGAGCAGTACTTC. It yields the protein CASSPQTGEREQYF.

The J gene is TRBJ2-3, the V gene TRBV14; D call uncertain. This CDR3 contains 17 residues. CDR1 and CDR2 from the germline V gene are SGHDN and FVKESK. V lost 0 bases to trimming and J lost 1 base, with 14 bases between them. The CDR3 spells CASSQDSRVRGTDTQYF. The CDR3, as DNA: TGTGCCAGCAGCCAAGATTCACGGGTAAGGGGCACAGATACGCAGTATTTT.

The chain has TRBV29-1 and TRBJ2-5; D is ambiguous. CDR1 and CDR2 from the germline V gene are SQVTM and ANQGSEA. This CDR3 is built from 11 residues. V lost 5 bases, J lost 4 bases, and 8 bases lay in between. CDR3 residues: CSVRELETQYF. DNA of the CDR3: TGCAGCGTTCGAGAGCTAGAGACCCAGTACTTC.

This chain joins TRBV4-1 and TRBJ2-7, with D possibly being TRBD1 or TRBD2 (5 bases each). With 0 bases removed from V and 8 bases from J, the gap between germline ends came to 14 bases. The CDR3 covers 14 residues. CDR1 is MGHRA, CDR2 YSYEKL, per germline. The CDR3 coding sequence is TGCGCCAGCAGCCAAGATCAGGTGGGACGGCAGCAGTACTTC. Amino acids: CASSQDQVGRQQYF.

This clone showed up just once. V gene TRBV9 combines with J gene TRBJ2-3; TRBD2 agrees at 10 bases. The CDR3 totals 18 residues. V was clipped by 0 bases and J by 5 bases; unmatched bases: 12. The germline gives CDR1 SGDLS, CDR2 YYNGEE. The CDR3 DNA is TGTGCCAGCAGCGTAGCTACAGGGGGAGCGGGGGGGCAAGATACGCAGTATTTT. Encoded protein: CASSVATGGAGGQDTQYF.

The chain is built from TRBV4-3 and TRBJ1-3; D gene uncertain. V lost 0 bases and J lost 0, with 15 bases in between. This CDR3 spans 18 amino acids. Germline assignment: CDR1 LGHNA and CDR2 YSLEER. CDR3 region: CASSQEPAEILSGNTIYF. Written as DNA, the CDR3 is TGCGCCAGCAGCCAAGAACCGGCAGAAATACTCTCTGGAAACACCATATATTTT.